This T cell receptor (beta chain) was observed in a study of T-cell reconstitution after alpha-beta-depleted transplantation in children (dated by TCRdb to between 2015 and 2016). With regard to the full study: The study quantitatively tracked T-cell immune reconstitution after TCRalphabeta/CD19-depleted allogeneic hematopoietic cell transplantation in children using TCR repertoire profiling.

V is cut back by 1 base and J by 1 base, with 3 bases in the junction unmatched. Spanning cysteine to phenylalanine, the CDR3 consists of 15 amino acids. Only CDR3 DNA is held: 45 bases, read in frame from base 1. The germline V gene encodes CDR1 LNHNV and CDR2 YYDKDF (reference sequence). The library was produced with PCR. Instrument on record: Illumina HiSeq 2500. TCR library preparation used molecular barcoding, with unique molecular identifiers applied to normalize quantification of the TCRbeta repertoire. TCRdb handled the public reads itself, with Q25 trimming in fastp and clone calling in MiXCR, and kept productive beta chains. For every CDR3 protein sequence, its rows merge into one entry that carries the most common genes and DNA. This sample gives around 600,000 distinct CDR3 sequences in total; around 17% of them show up just once. The top ten clones comprise 1.1% of the sample. About this clonotype itself: The target of this receptor is not known. One base away there is no much larger clone; base qualities are not given.

This TCR was recovered from a human donor who donated a stem cell graft to a child with acute myeloid leukemia. The V and J segments used are TRBV15 and TRBJ1-1; TRBD1 matches 7 bases in the middle. The sequences come from PBMCs from the stem cell graft donor, collected from the stem cell graft. The CDR3 in this case is CATSRVRQGNTEAFF. Read as DNA, the sequence is TGTGCCACCAGCAGAGTCCGACAGGGGAACACTGAAGCTTTCTTT.